This T cell receptor (beta chain) was captured in a study of blood T cell repertoires in COVID-19. At the level of the study: Some COVID-19 samples were acute and others convalescent; all came from the United States, Italy and Spain.

Per the study methods: Amplification from reference gene primers served as the basis for estimated nucleated cell counts. The data were produced by immunoSEQ multiplex PCR, yet TCRdb's version contains in-frame clones alone and is incomplete. V and J calls and clone size come straight from that table; D and trimming were deduced from the DNA. The repertoire has about 310,000 clones, around nine tenths of them found once; the top ten carry 1%. The CDR3 spans 15 residues. V dropped 1 base and J dropped 0 bases, with 7 bases sitting between them. Germline assignment: CDR1 LGHNA and CDR2 YSLEER. This chain joins TRBV4-3 and TRBJ2-1; no clear D. The source is a man aged 45 to 65 with active or convalescent COVID-19. The specimen sequenced was peripheral blood. The CDR3 loop is CASSQVFSSYNEQFF. CDR3 DNA sequence: TGCGCCAGCAGCCAAGTTTTTAGCTCCTACAATGAGCAGTTCTTC.